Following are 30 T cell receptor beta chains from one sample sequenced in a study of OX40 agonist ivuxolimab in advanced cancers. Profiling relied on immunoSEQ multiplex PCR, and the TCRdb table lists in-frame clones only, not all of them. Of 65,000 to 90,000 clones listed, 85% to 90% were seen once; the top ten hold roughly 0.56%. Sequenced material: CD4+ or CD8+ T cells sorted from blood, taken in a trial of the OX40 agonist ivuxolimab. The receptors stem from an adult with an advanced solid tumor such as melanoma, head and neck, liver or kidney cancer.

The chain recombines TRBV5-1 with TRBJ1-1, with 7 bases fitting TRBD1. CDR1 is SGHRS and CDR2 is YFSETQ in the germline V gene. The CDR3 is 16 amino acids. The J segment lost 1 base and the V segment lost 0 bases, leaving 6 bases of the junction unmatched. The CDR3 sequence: CASSLVGGAGNTEAFF. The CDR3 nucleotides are TGCGCCAGCAGCTTGGTAGGGGGCGCGGGGAACACTGAAGCTTTCTTT.

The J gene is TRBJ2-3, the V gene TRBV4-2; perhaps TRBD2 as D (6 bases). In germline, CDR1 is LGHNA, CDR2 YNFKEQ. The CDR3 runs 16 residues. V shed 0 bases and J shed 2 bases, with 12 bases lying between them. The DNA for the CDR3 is TGTGCCAGCAGCCAAGATCGGGGGAGGTTCACAGATACGCAGTATTTT. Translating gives CASSQDRGRFTDTQYF.

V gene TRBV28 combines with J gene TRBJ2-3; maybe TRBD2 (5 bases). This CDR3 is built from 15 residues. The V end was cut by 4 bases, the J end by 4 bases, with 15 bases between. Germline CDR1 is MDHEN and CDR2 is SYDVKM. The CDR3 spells CASSSRESSSDTQYF. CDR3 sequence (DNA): TGTGCCAGCAGTTCGAGGGAGTCTAGCTCAGATACGCAGTATTTT.

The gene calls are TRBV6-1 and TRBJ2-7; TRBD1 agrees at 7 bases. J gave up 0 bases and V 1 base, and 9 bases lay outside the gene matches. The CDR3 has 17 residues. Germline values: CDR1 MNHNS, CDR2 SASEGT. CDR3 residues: CASSEGQGVTVSYEQYF. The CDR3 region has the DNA TGTGCCAGCAGTGAAGGGCAGGGGGTAACTGTCTCCTACGAGCAGTACTTC.

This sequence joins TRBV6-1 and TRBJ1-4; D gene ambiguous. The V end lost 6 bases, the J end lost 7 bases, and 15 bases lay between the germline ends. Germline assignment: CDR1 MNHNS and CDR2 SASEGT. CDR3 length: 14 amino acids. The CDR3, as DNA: TGTGCCAGCAGACCTAACTGGGTTGGTGAAAAACTGTTTTTT. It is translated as CASRPNWVGEKLFF.

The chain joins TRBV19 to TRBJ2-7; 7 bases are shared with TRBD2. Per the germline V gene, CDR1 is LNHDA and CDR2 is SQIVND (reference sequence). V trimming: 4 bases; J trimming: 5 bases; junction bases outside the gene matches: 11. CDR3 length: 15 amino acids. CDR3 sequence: CASSTRLAVTNEQYF. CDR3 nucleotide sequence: TGTGCCAGTAGTACTCGACTAGCTGTTACCAACGAGCAGTACTTC.

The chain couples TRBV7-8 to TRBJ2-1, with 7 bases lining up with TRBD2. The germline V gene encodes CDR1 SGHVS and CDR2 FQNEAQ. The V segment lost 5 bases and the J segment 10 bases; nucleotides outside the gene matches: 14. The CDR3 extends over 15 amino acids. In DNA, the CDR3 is TGTGCCAGCAGCCGTTTAGGGGAGGGCCGAGGGGAGCAGTTCTTC. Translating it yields CASSRLGEGRGEQFF.

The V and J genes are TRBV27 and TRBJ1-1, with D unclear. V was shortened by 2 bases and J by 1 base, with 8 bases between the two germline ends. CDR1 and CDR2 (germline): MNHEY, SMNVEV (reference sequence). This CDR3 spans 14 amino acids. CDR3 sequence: CASSLGPGNTEAFF. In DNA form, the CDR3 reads TGTGCCAGCAGTTTAGGCCCGGGGAACACTGAAGCTTTCTTT.

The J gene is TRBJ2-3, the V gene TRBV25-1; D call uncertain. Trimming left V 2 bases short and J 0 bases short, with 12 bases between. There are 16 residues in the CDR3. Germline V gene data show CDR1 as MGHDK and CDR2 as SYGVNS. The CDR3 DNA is TGTGCCAGCAGTGAAGAACTTGGACCGAGCACAGATACGCAGTATTTT. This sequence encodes CASSEELGPSTDTQYF.

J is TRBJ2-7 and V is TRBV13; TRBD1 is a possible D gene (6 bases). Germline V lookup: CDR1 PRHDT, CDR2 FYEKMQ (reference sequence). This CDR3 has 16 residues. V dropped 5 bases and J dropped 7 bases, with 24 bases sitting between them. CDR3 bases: TGTGCCAGCAGCCCCCTACCCGGACAGACGATGGGGGAGCAGTACTTC. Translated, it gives CASSPLPGQTMGEQYF.

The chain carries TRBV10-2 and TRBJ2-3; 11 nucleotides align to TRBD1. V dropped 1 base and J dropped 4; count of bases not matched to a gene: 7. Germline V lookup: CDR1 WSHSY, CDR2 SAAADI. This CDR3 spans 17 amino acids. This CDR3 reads CASSEYGQGARADTQYF. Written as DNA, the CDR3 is TGCGCCAGCAGTGAGTACGGACAGGGGGCTCGTGCAGATACGCAGTATTTT.

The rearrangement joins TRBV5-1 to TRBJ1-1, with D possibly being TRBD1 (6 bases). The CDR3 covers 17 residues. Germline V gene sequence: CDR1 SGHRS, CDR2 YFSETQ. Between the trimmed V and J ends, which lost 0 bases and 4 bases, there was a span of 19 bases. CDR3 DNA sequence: TGCGCCAGCAGCTTGGAGGGGGGCTGGGGCCCTTTCACTGAAGCTTTCTTT. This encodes CASSLEGGWGPFTEAFF. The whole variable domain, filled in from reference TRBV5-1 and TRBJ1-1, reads KAGVTQTPRYLIKTRGQQVTLSCSPISGHRSVSWYQQTPGQGLQFLFEYFSETQRNKGNFPGRFSGRQFSNSRSEMNVSTLELGDSALYLCASSLEGGWGPFTEAFFGQGTRLTVV.

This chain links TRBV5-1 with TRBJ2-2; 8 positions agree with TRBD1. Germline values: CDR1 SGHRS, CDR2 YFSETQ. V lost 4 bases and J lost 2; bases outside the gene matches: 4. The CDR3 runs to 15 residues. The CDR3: CASSPGQANTGELFF. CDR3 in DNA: TGCGCCAGCAGCCCGGGACAGGCTAACACCGGGGAGCTGTTTTTT.

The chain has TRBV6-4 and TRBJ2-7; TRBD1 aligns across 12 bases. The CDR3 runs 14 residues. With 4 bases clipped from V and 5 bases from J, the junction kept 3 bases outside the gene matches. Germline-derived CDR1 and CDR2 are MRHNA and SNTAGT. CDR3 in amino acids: CASSGDRGRDEQYF. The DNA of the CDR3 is TGTGCCAGCAGTGGGGACAGGGGGCGCGACGAGCAGTACTTC.

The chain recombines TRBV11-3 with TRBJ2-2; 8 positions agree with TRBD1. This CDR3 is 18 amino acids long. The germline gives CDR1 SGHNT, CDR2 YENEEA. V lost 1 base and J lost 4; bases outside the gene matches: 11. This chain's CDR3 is CASSLGGRGQRSTGELFF. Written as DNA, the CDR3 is TGTGCCAGCAGCTTAGGTGGCAGGGGGCAGAGGAGCACCGGGGAGCTGTTTTTT.

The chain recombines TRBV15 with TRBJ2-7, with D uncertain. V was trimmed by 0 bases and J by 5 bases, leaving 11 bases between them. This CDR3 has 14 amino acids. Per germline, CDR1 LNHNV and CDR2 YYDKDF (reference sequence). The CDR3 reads CATSRDPTSDEQYF. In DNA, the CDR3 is TGTGCCACCAGCAGAGATCCGACCAGCGACGAGCAGTACTTC.

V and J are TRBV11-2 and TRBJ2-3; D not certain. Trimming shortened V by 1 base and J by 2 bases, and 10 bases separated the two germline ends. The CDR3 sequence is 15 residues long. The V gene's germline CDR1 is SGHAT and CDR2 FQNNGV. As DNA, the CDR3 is TGTGCCAGCAGCTTAGCAGGATTCGTCACAGATACGCAGTATTTT. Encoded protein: CASSLAGFVTDTQYF.

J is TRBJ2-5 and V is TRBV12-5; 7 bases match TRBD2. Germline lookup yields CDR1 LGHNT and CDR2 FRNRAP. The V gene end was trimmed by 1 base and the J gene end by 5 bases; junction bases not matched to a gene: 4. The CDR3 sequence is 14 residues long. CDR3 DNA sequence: TGTGCTAGTGGTTTGGGGCGGGAGCGGGAGACCCAGTACTTC. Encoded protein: CASGLGRERETQYF.

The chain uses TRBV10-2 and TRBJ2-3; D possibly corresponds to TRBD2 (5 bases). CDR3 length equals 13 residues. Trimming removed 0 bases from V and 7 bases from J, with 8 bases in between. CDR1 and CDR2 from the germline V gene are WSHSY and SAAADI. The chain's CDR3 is CASSESPGNTQYF. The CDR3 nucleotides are TGCGCCAGCAGTGAGTCTCCGGGAAATACGCAGTATTTT.

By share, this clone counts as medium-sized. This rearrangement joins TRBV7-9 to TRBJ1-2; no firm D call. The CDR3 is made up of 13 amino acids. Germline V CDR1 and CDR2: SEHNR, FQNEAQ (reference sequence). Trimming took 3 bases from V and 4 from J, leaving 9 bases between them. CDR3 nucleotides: TGTGCCAGCAGCTTTTTAGAAACCTATGGCTACACCTTC. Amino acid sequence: CASSFLETYGYTF.

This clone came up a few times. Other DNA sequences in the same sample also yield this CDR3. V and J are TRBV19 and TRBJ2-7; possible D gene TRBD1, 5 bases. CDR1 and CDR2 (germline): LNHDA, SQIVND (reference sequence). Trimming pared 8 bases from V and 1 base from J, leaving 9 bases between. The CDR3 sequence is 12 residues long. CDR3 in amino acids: CASGRGSYEQYF. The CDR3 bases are TGTGCCAGTGGAAGGGGTTCCTACGAGCAGTACTTC. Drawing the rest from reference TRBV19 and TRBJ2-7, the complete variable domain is DGGITQSPKYLFRKEGQNVTLSCEQNLNHDAMYWYRQDPGQGLRLIYYSQIVNDFQKGDIAEGYSVSREKKESFPLTVTSAQKNPTAFYLCASGRGSYEQYFGPGTRLTVT.

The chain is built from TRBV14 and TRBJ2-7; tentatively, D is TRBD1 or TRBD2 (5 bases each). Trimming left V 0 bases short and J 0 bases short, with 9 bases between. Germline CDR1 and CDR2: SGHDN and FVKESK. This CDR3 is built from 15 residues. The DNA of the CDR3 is TGTGCCAGCAGCCAAGAATGGGGGTTCTCCTACGAGCAGTACTTC. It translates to CASSQEWGFSYEQYF.

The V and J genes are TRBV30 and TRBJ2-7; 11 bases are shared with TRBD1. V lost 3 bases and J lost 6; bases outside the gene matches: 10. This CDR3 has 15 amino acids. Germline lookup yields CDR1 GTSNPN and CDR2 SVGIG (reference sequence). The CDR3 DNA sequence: TGTGCCTGGAGCCGGGGACAGGGGGTTCTCATCGAGCAGTACTTC. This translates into CAWSRGQGVLIEQYF.

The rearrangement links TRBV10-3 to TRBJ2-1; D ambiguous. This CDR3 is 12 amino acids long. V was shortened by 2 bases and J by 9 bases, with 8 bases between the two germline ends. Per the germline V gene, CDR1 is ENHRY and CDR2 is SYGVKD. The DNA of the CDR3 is TGTGCCATCAGTGAGCCCCATGGTGAGCAGTTCTTC. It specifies CAISEPHGEQFF.

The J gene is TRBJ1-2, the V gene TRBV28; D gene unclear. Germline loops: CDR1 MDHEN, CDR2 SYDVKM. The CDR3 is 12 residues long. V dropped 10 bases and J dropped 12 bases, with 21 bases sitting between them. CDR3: CATLRAFGLHTF. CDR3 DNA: TGTGCCACCCTCCGAGCCTTCGGCCTCCACACCTTC.

The CDR3 spells CASSAGSGRAGRDTQYF. The CDR3 DNA sequence: TGTGCCAGCAGCGCCGGTAGCGGGAGGGCCGGTAGAGATACGCAGTATTTT. The V and J genes are TRBV9 and TRBJ2-3; 11 bases are a match to TRBD2. CDR1 is SGDLS, CDR2 YYNGEE, per germline. V gave up 3 bases and J gave up 5 bases; unmatched junction bases: 11. This CDR3 region has 17 residues. Complete variable domain (other parts from reference TRBV9 and TRBJ2-3): DSGVTQTPKHLITATGQRVTLRCSPRSGDLSVYWYQQSLDQGLQFLIQYYNGEERAKGNILERFSAQQFPDLHSELNLSSLELGDSALYFCASSAGSGRAGRDTQYFGPGTRLTVL.

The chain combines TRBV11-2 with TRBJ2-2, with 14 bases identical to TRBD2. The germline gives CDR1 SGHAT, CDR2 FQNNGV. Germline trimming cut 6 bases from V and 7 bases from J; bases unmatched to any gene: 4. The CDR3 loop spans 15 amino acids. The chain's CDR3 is CASSRLAGGVGELFF. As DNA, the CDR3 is TGTGCCAGCAGTAGACTAGCGGGAGGGGTCGGGGAGCTGTTTTTT.

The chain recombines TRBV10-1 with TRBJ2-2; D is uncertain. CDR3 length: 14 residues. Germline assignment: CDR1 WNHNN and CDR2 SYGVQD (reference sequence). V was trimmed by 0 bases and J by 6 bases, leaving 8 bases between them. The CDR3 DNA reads TGCGCCAGCAGTGAGTCGAATCGAGCCGGGGAGCTGTTTTTT. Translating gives CASSESNRAGELFF.

The CDR3 sequence: CASMTGLHTIYF. CDR3 in DNA: TGTGCCAGCATGACAGGGTTACACACCATATATTTT. The chain employs TRBV6-1 and TRBJ1-3; TRBD1 matches 7 bases. V lost 7 bases, J lost 8 bases, and 5 bases stayed unmatched. The V gene's germline CDR1 is MNHNS and CDR2 SASEGT. This CDR3 is 12 amino acids long.

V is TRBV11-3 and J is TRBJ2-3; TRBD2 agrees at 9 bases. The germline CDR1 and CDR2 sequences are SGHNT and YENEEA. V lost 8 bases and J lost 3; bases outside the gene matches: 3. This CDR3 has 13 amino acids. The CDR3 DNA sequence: TGTGCCAGCCGCCTAGCGGGAACAGATACGCAGTATTTT. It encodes CASRLAGTDTQYF.